Below, 18 T cell receptor beta chains from the same sample are listed, as sequenced in a study of patients and donors after allogeneic stem cell transplantation (dated by TCRdb to the early 2020s). The method was RT-PCR. Instrument used: NextSeq 550. Using fastp trimming at Q25 and MiXCR clonotype assembly, TCRdb reanalyzed the public sequencing data and kept in-frame beta chains. Each record represents a unique CDR3 protein, reported with the most common genes and DNA among its rows. The sample table shows approximately 220,000 distinct CDR3 sequences, and around 40% are seen once. The ten largest clonotypes hold roughly 10% of the sample. Source material: blood, either unsorted or a sorted T cell fraction (not recorded which). The receptors were gathered from a human donor who was either an allogeneic HSCT recipient or a stem cell or donor lymphocyte infusion donor (not recorded which). It is not recorded whose cells these are; they may come from a transplant donor.

The genes are TRBV4-2 and TRBJ2-2; TRBD2 might be the D (6 bases). Germline V gene lookup returns CDR1 LGHNA and CDR2 YNFKEQ. The CDR3 extends over 14 amino acids. Trimming pared 4 bases from V and 6 bases from J, leaving 12 bases between. The CDR3 region is CASSRPEGAGELFF. The DNA of the CDR3 is TGTGCCAGCAGCCGCCCGGAGGGAGCCGGGGAGCTGTTTTTT.

The CDR3 reads CASSSPSKNIQYF. The CDR3 DNA reads as TGTGCCAGCAGCTCCCCCTCCAAAAACATTCAGTACTTC. The chain links TRBV7-9 to TRBJ2-4; D gene uncertain. Per germline, CDR1 SEHNR and CDR2 FQNEAQ (reference sequence). The germline V and J ends were trimmed by 4 bases and 2 bases, with 6 bases remaining between them. This CDR3 spans 13 amino acids.

A few counts support this clonotype. The chain recombines TRBV12-3 or TRBV12-4 with TRBJ1-6; D is undetermined. CDR3 length: 14 residues. Trimming shortened V by 0 bases and J by 8 bases, and 8 bases separated the two germline ends. The CDR3 bases are TGTGCCAGCAGTTTAGCGCCCGGGGATTCACCCCTCCACTTT. This translates into CASSLAPGDSPLHF.

The rearrangement joins TRBV20-1 to TRBJ2-1; TRBD2 is a possible D gene (7 bases). The CDR3 length is 14 residues. The V and J ends lost 3 bases and 15 bases respectively, with 24 bases between them. Germline V gene sequence: CDR1 DFQATT, CDR2 SNEGSKA (reference sequence). CDR3 amino acids: CSASNAGALNIPFF. CDR3 in DNA: TGCAGTGCTAGTAACGCGGGGGCCCTTAATATCCCGTTCTTC.

The J gene is TRBJ2-3, the V gene TRBV12-3 or TRBV12-4; 7 positions match TRBD1. There are 14 residues in the CDR3. The junction had 6 bases not matched to a gene; V was cut back by 5 bases and J by 4 bases. CDR3 sequence (DNA): TGTGCCAGCAGTCCCAGACAGGGCGCAGATACGCAGTATTTT. This gives the protein CASSPRQGADTQYF.

This clonotype was seen a few times. This rearrangement joins TRBV10-3 to TRBJ1-5; D is perhaps TRBD1 (6 bases). The CDR3 covers 14 residues. CDR1 and CDR2 (germline): ENHRY, SYGVKD. The V end lost 6 bases, the J end lost 3 bases, and 12 bases lay between the germline ends. CDR3 sequence reads: CAISLDRYNQPQHF. The CDR3 nucleotides read TGTGCCATCAGCCTGGACAGATACAATCAGCCCCAGCATTTT.

The chain employs TRBV12-3 or TRBV12-4 and TRBJ1-1; D uncertain. The CDR3 is 15 residues long. Trimming shortened V by 7 bases and J by 1 base, and 16 bases separated the two germline ends. The CDR3 loop is CASTTDGLGNTEAFF. The DNA for the CDR3 is TGTGCCAGCACTACGGACGGTTTGGGGAACACTGAAGCTTTCTTT.

The sample holds one count of this clonotype. This rearrangement joins TRBV6-1 to TRBJ2-7; possibly TRBD1 for D (6 bases). The V end lost 7 bases, the J end lost 2 bases, and 12 bases lay between the germline ends. The CDR3 consists of 13 residues. Germline CDR1 reads MNHNS; CDR2 reads SASEGT. The CDR3 loop is CASTHREAYEQYF. The CDR3 coding sequence is TGTGCCAGCACCCACAGGGAAGCCTACGAGCAGTACTTC.

This clonotype came up a few times. V gene TRBV5-1 combines with J gene TRBJ2-4, with 9 bases identical to TRBD1. CDR3 length: 14 residues. With V trimmed by 4 bases and J by 8 bases, 7 bases remained unmatched. CDR1 is SGHRS and CDR2 is YFSETQ in the germline V gene. The CDR3 nucleotides read TGCGCCAGCAGCCGGTGGGACAGGGCGGACATTCAGTACTTC. Amino acid sequence: CASSRWDRADIQYF.

The CDR3 nucleotides are TGTGCCAGCGTCGGGACAGGGGACGCCTACGAGCAGTACTTC. Protein product: CASVGTGDAYEQYF. The chain joins TRBV2 to TRBJ2-7; 10 bases are shared with TRBD1. There are 14 residues in the CDR3. Germline assignment: CDR1 SNHLY and CDR2 FYNNEI. V lost 8 bases and J lost 2; bases outside the gene matches: 6.

This chain's CDR3 is CATASRRLEEKLFF. Here the CDR3 DNA reads TGTGCCACCGCGTCCAGGAGGCTCGAAGAAAAACTGTTTTTT. The genes are TRBV10-3 and TRBJ1-4; D is undetermined. V lost 10 bases, J lost 8 bases, and 20 bases lay in between. This CDR3 spans 14 amino acids. CDR1 is ENHRY, CDR2 SYGVKD, per germline.

This chain links TRBV27 with TRBJ1-6, with a possible D match to TRBD1 (5 bases). The ends were cut back, 4 bases at V and 9 bases at J, with 7 bases in the middle. Germline V lookup: CDR1 MNHEY, CDR2 SMNVEV (reference sequence). This CDR3 contains 12 residues. The CDR3 spells CASSSDSSPLHF. Here the CDR3 DNA reads TGTGCCAGCAGTTCCGACAGTTCACCCCTCCACTTT.

The V gene is TRBV20-1, the J gene TRBJ2-3; D gene unclear. Trimming removed 8 bases from V and 2 bases from J, with 11 bases in between. CDR1 is DFQATT, CDR2 SNEGSKA, per germline (reference sequence). The CDR3 extends over 12 amino acids. The CDR3 sequence is CSPLADTDTQYF. DNA of the CDR3: TGCAGTCCCCTCGCGGACACAGATACGCAGTATTTT.

This clonotype was seen a handful of times. The chain is built from TRBV2 and TRBJ1-5, with a possible D match to TRBD1 (5 bases). The CDR3 totals 16 residues. The V gene lost 7 bases and the J gene lost 0 bases, with 16 bases spanning the gap. Per germline, CDR1 SNHLY and CDR2 FYNNEI. In DNA form, the CDR3 reads TGTGCCAGCACTCCCCACGGGGGGGGTAGCAATCAGCCCCAGCATTTT. Translation gives CASTPHGGGSNQPQHF.

This clonotype was counted a few times. This chain connects TRBV12-3 or TRBV12-4 to TRBJ1-6; D perhaps matches TRBD1 (6 bases). V was cut by 6 bases and J by 6 bases, with 12 bases left in between. The CDR3 loop spans 14 amino acids. The CDR3 DNA sequence: TGTGCCAGCAGGGGAACAGGGATTAATTCACCCCTCCACTTT. The encoded protein is CASRGTGINSPLHF.

This rearrangement joins TRBV18 to TRBJ2-3; TRBD2 might be the D (6 bases). CDR3 length: 15 residues. Germline CDR1 and CDR2: KGHSH and LQKENI. The ends were cut back, 2 bases at V and 0 bases at J, with 9 bases in the middle. The CDR3 region is CASSPSGLSTDTQYF. DNA of the CDR3: TGTGCCAGCTCACCATCGGGACTGAGCACAGATACGCAGTATTTT.

The chain links TRBV7-8 to TRBJ2-1; D perhaps matches TRBD2 (6 bases). V was pared by 5 bases and J by 15 bases, with 20 bases between. The germline gives CDR1 SGHVS, CDR2 FQNEAQ. The CDR3 spans 13 residues. The CDR3 region is CASSLEGWRDLFF. In DNA form, the CDR3 reads TGTGCCAGCAGCCTAGAGGGGTGGAGGGATCTGTTCTTC.

This clonotype has only a few counts. The gene calls are TRBV29-1 and TRBJ2-7, with TRBD2 matching over 8 bases. CDR1 is SQVTM, CDR2 ANQGSEA, per germline. V shed 5 bases, J shed 3 bases, and the junction held 9 bases outside the gene matches. The CDR3 is 14 amino acids. The CDR3 loop reads CSVSSGGPYYEQYF. CDR3 bases: TGCAGCGTTTCGAGCGGGGGACCCTACTACGAGCAGTACTTC.